This TCR beta chain emerged from a study of shared clonotypes between healthy human individuals. The overall study: Each donor's CD8 memory used one plate, CD8 naive two, each CD4 subset three. Overall study findings and caveats: Clonotype sharing across donors was expected to vary with sequencing depth. Only blood was sampled, and tissue TCR repertoires likely differ from blood ones.

CD45RO-negative, CCR7-selected cells formed the naive CD8 fraction, which excluded terminally differentiated effector memory CD45RA+ cells. The assay was run at deep level. Profiling relied on immunoSEQ multiplex PCR, and the TCRdb table lists in-frame clones only, not all of them. This sample carries about 820,000 clones, 92% of them seen once, and the ten largest clones take less than 25%. Losses at the gene ends were 3 bases for V and 4 bases for J; bases not matched to a gene: 4. Germline V CDR1 and CDR2: LNHDA, SQIVND (reference sequence). The CDR3 is 15 amino acids. As for this clone: Its specificity is not known.

The rearrangement uses TRBV19 and TRBJ2-1; 9 nucleotides agree with TRBD2. The clonotype was recovered from a man aged 25 to 40 in good health. The source material was naive CD8+ T cells sorted from blood. This CDR3 is CASSIGSGGYNEQFF. CDR3 in DNA: TGTGCCAGTAGTATTGGTAGCGGGGGTTACAATGAGCAGTTCTTC.